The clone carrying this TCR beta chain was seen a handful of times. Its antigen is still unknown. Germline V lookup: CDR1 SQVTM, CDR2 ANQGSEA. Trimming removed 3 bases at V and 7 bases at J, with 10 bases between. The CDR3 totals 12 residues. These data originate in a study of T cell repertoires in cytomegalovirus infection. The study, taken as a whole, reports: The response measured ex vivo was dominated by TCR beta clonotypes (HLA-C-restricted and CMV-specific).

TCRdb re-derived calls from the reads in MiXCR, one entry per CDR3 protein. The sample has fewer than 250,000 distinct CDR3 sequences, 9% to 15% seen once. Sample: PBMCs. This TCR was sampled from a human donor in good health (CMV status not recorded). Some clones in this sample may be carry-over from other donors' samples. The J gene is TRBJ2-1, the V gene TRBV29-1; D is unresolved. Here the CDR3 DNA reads TGCAGCGTTGATGGTCCTGTAAATGAGCAGTTCTTC. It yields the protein CSVDGPVNEQFF.